The 9 T cell receptor beta chains below were found in one sample sequenced in a study. Via MiXCR, TCRdb re-called the 5' RACE reads, giving one row per CDR3 protein. Among roughly 45,000 distinct CDR3 sequences listed, roughly 30% were seen once. Material for sequencing was tumor-infiltrating memory CD4+ T cells sorted from the breast tumor. Subset in this sample: memory CD4+ T cells, CD4+CD45RO+CD25-. Every receptor here comes from a female donor with breast cancer.

The chain joins TRBV4-2 to TRBJ2-2; 12 bases are shared with TRBD2. Germline V CDR1 and CDR2: LGHNA, YNFKEQ. This CDR3 spans 17 amino acids. Trimming cost V 4 bases and J 4 bases; bases outside gene matches: 7. The chain's CDR3 is CASSPSTSGGPTGELFF. CDR3 coding DNA: TGTGCCAGCAGCCCCTCGACTAGCGGGGGCCCCACCGGGGAGCTGTTTTTT.

Comments on this clonotype: A read error is likely, as this CDR3 ends without the conserved phenylalanine or tryptophan. The chain couples TRBV12-3 or TRBV12-4 to TRBJ2-5; D perhaps matches TRBD2 (6 bases). The CDR3 spans 14 residues. V dropped 3 bases and J dropped 7 bases, with 15 bases sitting between them. The CDR3 spells CASSLTARAGTQYL. The CDR3 nucleotides read TGTGCCAGCAGTTTGACAGCACGAGCGGGGACCCAGTACCTC.

The rearrangement joins TRBV27 to TRBJ1-5; perhaps TRBD1 as D (5 bases). The CDR3 has 14 residues. The germline V gene encodes CDR1 MNHEY and CDR2 SMNVEV (reference sequence). Trimming left V 6 bases short and J 7 bases short, with 16 bases between. The CDR3 region is CASRDGGAGQPQHF. CDR3 DNA: TGTGCCAGCAGAGACGGAGGGGCAGGGCAGCCCCAGCATTTT.

The rearrangement uses TRBV12-3 or TRBV12-4 and TRBJ2-3; D unresolved. Trimming removed 6 bases at V and 3 bases at J, with 13 bases between. CDR3 size: 14 residues. The CDR3 here is CASSPPPATDTQYF. The CDR3 bases are TGTGCCAGCAGCCCCCCTCCGGCTACAGATACGCAGTATTTT.

CDR3 in DNA: TGTGCCAGCAGCTTTGGACTAGGGACACAAGAGACCCAGTACTTC. It encodes CASSFGLGTQETQYF. The chain recombines TRBV27 with TRBJ2-5, with D possibly TRBD2 on 7 matching bases. The CDR3 runs to 15 residues. The germline V gene has CDR1 MNHEY and CDR2 SMNVEV (reference sequence). Trimming cost V 6 bases and J 2 bases, with 16 bases left between them.

V and J are TRBV2 and TRBJ1-4; D not resolved. The V gene's germline CDR1 is SNHLY and CDR2 FYNNEI. The CDR3 sequence is 14 residues long. V lost 4 bases to trimming and J lost 6 bases, with 12 bases between them. CDR3 loop: CASSASSRYEKLFF. DNA for the CDR3: TGTGCCAGCAGTGCCTCCAGTCGATATGAAAAACTGTTTTTT. Full variable domain (missing parts from reference TRBV2 and TRBJ1-4): EPEVTQTPSHQVTQMGQEVILRCVPISNHLYFYWYRQILGQKVEFLVSFYNNEISEKSEIFDDQFSVERPDGSNFTLKIRSTKLEDSAMYFCASSASSRYEKLFFGSGTQLSVL.

V gene TRBV7-9 combines with J gene TRBJ2-7; 10 positions match TRBD2. CDR3 length: 14 amino acids. V shed 5 bases and J 7 bases; nucleotides not matched to a gene: 8. Germline CDR1 and CDR2: SEHNR and FQNEAQ (reference sequence). Here the CDR3 reads CASSGKALAGEQYF. DNA of the CDR3: TGTGCCAGCAGCGGAAAGGCACTAGCGGGAGAGCAGTACTTC.

This clonotype was picked up a small number of times. The rearrangement joins TRBV29-1 to TRBJ2-7; D tentatively fits TRBD1 or TRBD2 (7 bases each). Germline V gene sequence: CDR1 SQVTM, CDR2 ANQGSEA. The CDR3 covers 13 residues. V lost 3 bases and J lost 6, with 15 bases in between. For the CDR3, the DNA is TGCAGCGTTGAGAGAGGGGGCGGGGGCGAGCAGTACTTC. The encoded protein is CSVERGGGGEQYF.

Notes on this clonotype: One junction end does not reproduce the germline sequence, and a read error may be involved. In nucleotides, the CDR3 is TGTGCCAGCAGCTTAGAAGCGGGAGGGTACAATAAGCAGTTCTTC. This translates into CASSLEAGGYNKQFF. The V call is TRBV7-9, the J call TRBJ2-1, with 10 bases identical to TRBD2. Germline V gives CDR1 SEHNR, CDR2 FQNEAQ (reference sequence). This CDR3 is 15 amino acids long.